This T cell receptor (beta chain) was sequenced for a study of cytomegalovirus exposure and HLA in healthy donors. Findings and caveats of the study: Later analysis identified several of the most significant clusters that appeared linked to common viral pathogens. It was reported that TCR beta sequences correctly inferred the HLA-A and HLA-B alleles for most subjects.

Germline V gene sequence: CDR1 LGHNA, CDR2 YSLEER. CDR3 length: 13 amino acids. Vbeta (60) and Jbeta (13) primers were used in the PCR. This table comes from immunoSEQ multiplex PCR, and its TCRdb copy is limited to in-frame clones, with some not included. In the table there are 110,000 to 150,000 clones, 80% to 90% of which are singletons. This clone was recorded once. Antigen specificity is unknown. V gene TRBV4-3 combines with J gene TRBJ2-5; no firm D call. Matching the DNA end better, TRBJ2-7 makes the J call doubtful. The receptor was isolated from a woman between 40 and 50 years old in good health and CMV-seropositive. Sample: PBMCs. The DNA of the CDR3 is TGCGCCAGCAGCCAAGCGAAAGCCTACGAGCAGTACTTC. It encodes CASSQAKAYEQYF.